These 17 T cell receptor beta chains were sequenced from one sample in a study of cytomegalovirus exposure and HLA in healthy donors. The primer mix had 60 Vbeta and 13 Jbeta primers. TCRdb's copy holds only in-frame clones and misses some; the assay was immunoSEQ multiplex PCR. The table shows fewer than 100,000 clones, with roughly 80% occurring only once. Sequencing was carried out using PBMCs. The receptors derive from a man aged 40-55 years in good health and CMV-seropositive.

The chain recombines TRBV7-9 with TRBJ1-5, with D maybe TRBD1 (5 bases). V was trimmed by 5 bases and J by 4 bases, leaving 12 bases between them. Germline-derived CDR1 and CDR2 are SEHNR and FQNEAQ (reference sequence). CDR3 size: 14 residues. The CDR3 loop reads CASSPLQGNQPQHF. CDR3 DNA: TGTGCCAGCAGCCCCCTTCAGGGAAATCAGCCCCAGCATTTT.

The V call is TRBV19, the J call TRBJ2-2; a possible D gene is TRBD1 (5 bases). Germline V gives CDR1 LNHDA, CDR2 SQIVND (reference sequence). Trimming took off 7 bases at V and 3 bases at J, with 12 bases between the two ends. This CDR3 is built from 14 residues. The DNA for the CDR3 is TGTGCCAGTAACCCAGGGTGGGACACCGGGGAGCTGTTTTTT. Its translation: CASNPGWDTGELFF. The variable domain in full, completed from reference TRBV19 and TRBJ2-2, reads DGGITQSPKYLFRKEGQNVTLSCEQNLNHDAMYWYRQDPGQGLRLIYYSQIVNDFQKGDIAEGYSVSREKKESFPLTVTSAQKNPTAFYLCASNPGWDTGELFFGEGSRLTVL.

This chain uses TRBV2 with TRBJ1-5; 7 bases line up with TRBD1. Germline V gives CDR1 SNHLY, CDR2 FYNNEI. The junction had 7 bases not matched to a gene; V was cut back by 5 bases and J by 9 bases. The CDR3 contains 13 residues. CDR3 in amino acids: CASSLQGLGPQHF. The DNA of the CDR3 is TGTGCCAGCAGTCTACAGGGGTTAGGGCCCCAGCATTTT.

The V and J genes are TRBV9 and TRBJ2-5; no clear D. Trimming took 0 bases from V and 2 from J, leaving 8 bases between them. The germline V gene encodes CDR1 SGDLS and CDR2 YYNGEE. This CDR3 spans 14 amino acids. This chain's CDR3 is CASSVGQKQETQYF. CDR3 in DNA: TGTGCCAGCAGCGTAGGGCAGAAACAAGAGACCCAGTACTTC.

The chain couples TRBV19 to TRBJ2-7, with TRBD1 identical over 8 bases. Trimming cost V 5 bases and J 3 bases; bases outside gene matches: 12. This CDR3 has 16 residues. Germline V gene sequence: CDR1 LNHDA, CDR2 SQIVND (reference sequence). As DNA, the CDR3 is TGTGCCAGTAGTCAGGGGGCCACCTTGGTCGGCTACGAGCAGTACTTC. This gives the protein CASSQGATLVGYEQYF. The variable domain in full, with the rest retrieved from reference TRBV19 and TRBJ2-7, is DGGITQSPKYLFRKEGQNVTLSCEQNLNHDAMYWYRQDPGQGLRLIYYSQIVNDFQKGDIAEGYSVSREKKESFPLTVTSAQKNPTAFYLCASSQGATLVGYEQYFGPGTRLTVT.

The chain combines TRBV28 with TRBJ2-2; tentatively, D is TRBD2 (6 bases). The CDR3 runs to 18 residues. Looked up from germline, CDR1 is MDHEN and CDR2 is SYDVKM. V lost 3 bases to trimming and J lost 6 bases, with 23 bases between them. This CDR3 is CASSFLGLGGFFAGELFF. CDR3 DNA sequence: TGTGCCAGCAGTTTTTTAGGGTTGGGGGGATTTTTCGCCGGGGAGCTGTTTTTT.

This chain connects TRBV27 to TRBJ2-2; tentatively, D is TRBD1 (5 bases). CDR1 and CDR2 (germline): MNHEY, SMNVEV (reference sequence). The CDR3 is 15 residues long. The V end was cut by 5 bases, the J end by 4 bases, with 14 bases between. This CDR3 is CASSSPRVGTGELFF. The CDR3 DNA reads TGTGCCAGCAGTAGCCCCAGGGTTGGCACCGGGGAGCTGTTTTTT.

The chain carries TRBV5-1 and TRBJ1-6, with 9 bases identical to TRBD1. Per germline, CDR1 SGHRS and CDR2 YFSETQ. Trimming at V came to 3 bases and at J to 0 bases, leaving 4 bases not matched to a gene. The length of the CDR3 is 17 residues. As DNA, the CDR3 is TGCGCCAGCAGCTGGGACAGGGAGAGCTCCTATAATTCACCCCTCCACTTT. The encoded protein is CASSWDRESSYNSPLHF.

V usage is TRBV7-9 and J usage is TRBJ1-1; possible D gene TRBD1, 6 bases. CDR3 length: 13 residues. Deletions cut 1 base from V and 5 bases from J, with 8 bases between. The germline V gene encodes CDR1 SEHNR and CDR2 FQNEAQ (reference sequence). CDR3 sequence reads: CASSLDRVTEAFF. Written as DNA, the CDR3 is TGTGCCAGCAGCTTAGACAGGGTGACTGAAGCTTTCTTT.

The chain carries TRBV2 and TRBJ2-2; tentatively, D is TRBD2 (5 bases). CDR1 and CDR2 from the germline V gene are SNHLY and FYNNEI. CDR3 size: 15 residues. V was clipped by 6 bases and J by 4 bases, with 15 bases between them. The CDR3 reads CASRIQTAGTGELFF. The CDR3 bases are TGTGCCAGCAGGATTCAGACCGCGGGCACCGGGGAGCTGTTTTTT.

CDR3 DNA sequence: TGCGCCAGCAGTGCTTGGGACAGGGCCGGGGAGCTGTTTTTT. As protein: CASSAWDRAGELFF. This sequence joins TRBV10-2 and TRBJ2-2, with 9 bases matching TRBD1. Unmatched junction bases numbered 3, after V lost 4 bases and J lost 6 bases. The CDR3 sequence is 14 residues long. Per germline, CDR1 WSHSY and CDR2 SAAADI.

The chain links TRBV5-4 to TRBJ2-1, with 9 nucleotides matching TRBD2. From germline, CDR1 is SGHNT and CDR2 YYREEE (reference sequence). V lost 0 bases to trimming and J lost 1 base; unmatched junction nucleotides: 2. The CDR3 consists of 16 residues. In nucleotides, the CDR3 is TGTGCCAGCAGCTTGGGTAGCGGGAGATCCTACAATGAGCAGTTCTTC. Its protein product is CASSLGSGRSYNEQFF.

The chain links TRBV11-3 to TRBJ2-4, with TRBD1 as a possible D gene (6 bases). The CDR3 has 15 amino acids. V lost 4 bases to trimming and J lost 1 base, with 11 bases between them. CDR1 and CDR2 (germline): SGHNT, YENEEA. The CDR3 coding sequence is TGTGCCAGCAGCTCGTCCCAGGGGGCCAAAAACATTCAGTACTTC. Protein product: CASSSSQGAKNIQYF.

This clone came up a few times. The CDR3 region has the DNA TGTGCCAGTAGTATAGACAGTAGCGTTATTGTTTTCTTT. Translation gives CASSIDSSVIVFF. J is TRBJ1-1 and V is TRBV19; D remains ambiguous. This CDR3 has 13 amino acids. CDR1 is LNHDA and CDR2 is SQIVND in the germline V gene (reference sequence). V was clipped by 0 bases and J by 13 bases, with 15 bases between them.

V is TRBV19 and J is TRBJ1-1; no definite D call. The germline CDR1 and CDR2 sequences are LNHDA and SQIVND (reference sequence). This CDR3 region has 12 residues. V lost 3 bases and J 7 bases, leaving 9 bases between the germline ends. The CDR3 DNA follows: TGTGCCAGTAGTATCGGCGGGTGTGAAGCTTTCTTT. Translating it yields CASSIGGCEAFF.

The chain links TRBV27 to TRBJ2-1, with D tentatively TRBD1 (6 bases). Trimming stripped 6 bases from V and 3 bases from J, with 15 bases between. CDR1 MNHEY and CDR2 SMNVEV come from the germline V gene (reference sequence). CDR3 size: 15 residues. CDR3 nucleotide sequence: TGTGCCAGCAGGCCTACAGGGATCCGCTACAATGAGCAGTTCTTC. Translation: CASRPTGIRYNEQFF.

This chain links TRBV11-2 with TRBJ2-7, with TRBD2 identical over 10 bases. The CDR3 loop spans 15 amino acids. J gave up 1 base and V 1 base, and 1 base lay outside the gene matches. CDR1 is SGHAT, CDR2 FQNNGV, per germline. The CDR3 DNA follows: TGTGCCAGCAGCTTAGTAGCGGGGGGATCCTACGAGCAGTACTTC. Protein product: CASSLVAGGSYEQYF.